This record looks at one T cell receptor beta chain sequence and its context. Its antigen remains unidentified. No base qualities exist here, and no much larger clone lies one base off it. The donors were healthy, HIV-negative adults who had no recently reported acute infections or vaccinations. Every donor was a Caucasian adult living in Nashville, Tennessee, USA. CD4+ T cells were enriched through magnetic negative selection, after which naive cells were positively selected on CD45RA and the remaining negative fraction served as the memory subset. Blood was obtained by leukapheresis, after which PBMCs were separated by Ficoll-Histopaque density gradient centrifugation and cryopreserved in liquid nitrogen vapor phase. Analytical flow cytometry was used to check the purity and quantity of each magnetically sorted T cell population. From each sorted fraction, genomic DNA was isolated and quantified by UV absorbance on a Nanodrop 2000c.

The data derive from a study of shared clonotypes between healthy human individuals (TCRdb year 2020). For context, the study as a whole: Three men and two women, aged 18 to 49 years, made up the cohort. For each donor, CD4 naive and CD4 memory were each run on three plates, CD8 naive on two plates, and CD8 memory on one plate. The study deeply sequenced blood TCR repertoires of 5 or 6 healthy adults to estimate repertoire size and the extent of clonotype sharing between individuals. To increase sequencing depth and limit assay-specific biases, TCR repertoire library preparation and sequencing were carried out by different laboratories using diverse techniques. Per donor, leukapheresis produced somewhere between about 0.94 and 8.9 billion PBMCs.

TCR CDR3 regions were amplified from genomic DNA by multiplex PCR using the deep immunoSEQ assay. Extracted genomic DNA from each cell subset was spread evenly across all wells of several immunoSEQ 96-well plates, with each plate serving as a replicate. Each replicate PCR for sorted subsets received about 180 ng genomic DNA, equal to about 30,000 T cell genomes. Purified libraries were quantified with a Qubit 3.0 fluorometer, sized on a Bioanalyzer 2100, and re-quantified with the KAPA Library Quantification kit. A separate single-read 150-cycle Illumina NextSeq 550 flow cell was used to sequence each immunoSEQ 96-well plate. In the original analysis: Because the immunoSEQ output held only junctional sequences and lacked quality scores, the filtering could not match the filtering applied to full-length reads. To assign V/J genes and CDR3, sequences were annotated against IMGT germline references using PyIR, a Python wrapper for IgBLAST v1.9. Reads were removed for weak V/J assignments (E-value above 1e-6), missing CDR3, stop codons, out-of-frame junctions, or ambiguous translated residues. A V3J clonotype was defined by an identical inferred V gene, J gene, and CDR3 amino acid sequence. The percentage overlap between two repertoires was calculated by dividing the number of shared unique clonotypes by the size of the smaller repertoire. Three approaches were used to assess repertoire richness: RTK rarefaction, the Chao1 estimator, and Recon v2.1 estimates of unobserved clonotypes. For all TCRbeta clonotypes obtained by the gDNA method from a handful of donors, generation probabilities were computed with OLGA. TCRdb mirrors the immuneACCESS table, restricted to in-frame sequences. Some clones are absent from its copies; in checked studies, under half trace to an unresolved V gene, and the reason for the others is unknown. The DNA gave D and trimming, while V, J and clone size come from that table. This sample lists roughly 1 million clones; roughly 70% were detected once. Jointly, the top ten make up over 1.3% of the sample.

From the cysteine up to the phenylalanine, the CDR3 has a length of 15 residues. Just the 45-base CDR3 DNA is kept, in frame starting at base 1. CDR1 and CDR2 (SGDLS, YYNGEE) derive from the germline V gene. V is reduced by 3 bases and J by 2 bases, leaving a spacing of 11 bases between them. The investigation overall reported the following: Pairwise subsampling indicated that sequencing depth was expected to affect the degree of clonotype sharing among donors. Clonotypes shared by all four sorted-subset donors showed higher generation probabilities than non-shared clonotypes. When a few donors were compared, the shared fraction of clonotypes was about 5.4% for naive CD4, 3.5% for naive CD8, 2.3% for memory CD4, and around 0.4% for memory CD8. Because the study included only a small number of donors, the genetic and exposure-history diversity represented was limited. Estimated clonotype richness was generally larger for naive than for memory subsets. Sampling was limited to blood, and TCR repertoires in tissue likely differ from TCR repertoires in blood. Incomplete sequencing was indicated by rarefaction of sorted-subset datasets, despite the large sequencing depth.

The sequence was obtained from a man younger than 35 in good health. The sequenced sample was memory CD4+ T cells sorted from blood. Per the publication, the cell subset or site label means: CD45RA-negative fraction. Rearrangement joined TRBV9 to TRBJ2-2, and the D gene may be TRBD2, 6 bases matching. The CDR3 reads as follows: CASSAGTRNTGELFF. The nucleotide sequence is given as TGTGCCAGCAGCGCCGGGACTCGCAACACCGGGGAGCTGTTTTTT.